The 9 T cell receptor beta chains reported below all come from one sample, sequenced in a study of cytotoxic CD8 clonotypes in ibrutinib-treated CLL. TCRdb's table, derived via immunoSEQ multiplex PCR, lists solely in-frame clones and lacks some. The repertoire has approximately 350,000 clones, roughly 70% of them found once; the top ten carry under 8%. This specimen was PBMCs, taken after 36 months of ibrutinib treatment. Receptor source: a human donor with chronic lymphocytic leukemia.

The chain has TRBV19 and TRBJ1-2; D call uncertain. Germline assignment: CDR1 LNHDA and CDR2 SQIVND (reference sequence). V shed 5 bases and J shed 9 bases, with 13 bases lying between them. The CDR3 consists of 12 residues. CDR3 nucleotides: TGTGCCAGTAGTGTACCGGGGTCGCGCTACACCTTC. Translating gives CASSVPGSRYTF.

This clone showed up just a few times. V usage is TRBV6-1 and J usage is TRBJ2-1, with D maybe TRBD2 (6 bases). The CDR3 runs to 11 residues. Trimming pared 3 bases from V and 12 bases from J, leaving 9 bases between. CDR1 is MNHNS, CDR2 SASEGT, per germline. The CDR3 protein is CASSDRLGQFF. The CDR3 DNA reads as TGTGCCAGCAGTGATCGACTAGGGCAGTTCTTC.

The V gene is TRBV29-1, the J gene TRBJ2-5; D not certain. CDR1 SQVTM and CDR2 ANQGSEA come from the germline V gene. The CDR3 runs 11 residues. V lost 7 bases and J 5 bases, leaving 11 bases between the germline ends. This CDR3 reads CSALTSETQYF. The CDR3 DNA follows: TGCAGCGCCCTGACGTCGGAGACCCAGTACTTC. Variable domain in full (rest from reference TRBV29-1 and TRBJ2-5): SAVISQKPSRDICQRGTSLTIQCQVDSQVTMMFWYRQQPGQSLTLIATANQGSEATYESGFVIDKFPISRPNLTFSTLTVSNMSPEDSSIYLCSALTSETQYFGPGTRLLVL.

This chain links TRBV7-9 with TRBJ2-1; D is unclear. V was pared by 1 base and J by 3 bases, with 13 bases between. CDR1 and CDR2 from the germline V gene are SEHNR and FQNEAQ (reference sequence). The CDR3 is 16 residues long. The CDR3 sequence: CASSLVVLAVYNEQFF. DNA of the CDR3: TGTGCCAGCAGCTTAGTGGTCTTAGCTGTCTACAATGAGCAGTTCTTC.

In its sample, this clone was seen once. The rearrangement uses TRBV27 and TRBJ2-3; D is perhaps TRBD1 (5 bases). Trimming removed 3 bases at V and 1 base at J, with 11 bases between. CDR3 length equals 15 residues. The germline CDR1 and CDR2 sequences are MNHEY and SMNVEV (reference sequence). Here the CDR3 DNA reads TGTGCCAGCAGTTTTGGGGCCGGCCGCACAGATACGCAGTATTTT. Residues: CASSFGAGRTDTQYF.

The chain is built from TRBV9 and TRBJ2-3; no clear D gene. V lost 2 bases and J lost 2, with 12 bases in between. This CDR3 contains 15 residues. CDR1 SGDLS and CDR2 YYNGEE come from the germline V gene. The DNA of the CDR3 is TGTGCCAGCAGCGTGTCCCCTCTTCCCACAGATACGCAGTATTTT. This translates into CASSVSPLPTDTQYF.

This chain joins TRBV11-1 and TRBJ2-5; a weak D match, TRBD2 (6 bases). The V gene's germline CDR1 is SGHAT and CDR2 FQDESV (reference sequence). V gave up 5 bases and J gave up 5 bases, with 15 bases separating them. This CDR3 comprises 14 residues. CDR3 protein: CASSPLEGRETQYF. The DNA of the CDR3 is TGTGCCAGCAGCCCGTTGGAGGGCCGGGAGACCCAGTACTTC.

This chain joins TRBV11-2 and TRBJ2-7; D is perhaps TRBD1 (5 bases). The CDR3 runs to 12 residues. With 5 bases removed from V and 7 bases from J, the gap between germline ends came to 12 bases. The germline V gene has CDR1 SGHAT and CDR2 FQNNGV. The CDR3 DNA sequence: TGTGCCAGCAGCGGCAGGGCACGGGAGCAGTACTTC. Its translation is CASSGRAREQYF.

The CDR3 here is CASSFSPDRMNTEAFF. The DNA for the CDR3 is TGCGCCAGCAGCTTCTCTCCTGACAGAATGAACACTGAAGCTTTCTTT. This chain connects TRBV5-1 to TRBJ1-1; a possible D gene is TRBD1 (5 bases). CDR3 size: 16 residues. The V gene's germline CDR1 is SGHRS and CDR2 YFSETQ. V was trimmed by 2 bases and J by 0 bases, leaving 14 bases between them.